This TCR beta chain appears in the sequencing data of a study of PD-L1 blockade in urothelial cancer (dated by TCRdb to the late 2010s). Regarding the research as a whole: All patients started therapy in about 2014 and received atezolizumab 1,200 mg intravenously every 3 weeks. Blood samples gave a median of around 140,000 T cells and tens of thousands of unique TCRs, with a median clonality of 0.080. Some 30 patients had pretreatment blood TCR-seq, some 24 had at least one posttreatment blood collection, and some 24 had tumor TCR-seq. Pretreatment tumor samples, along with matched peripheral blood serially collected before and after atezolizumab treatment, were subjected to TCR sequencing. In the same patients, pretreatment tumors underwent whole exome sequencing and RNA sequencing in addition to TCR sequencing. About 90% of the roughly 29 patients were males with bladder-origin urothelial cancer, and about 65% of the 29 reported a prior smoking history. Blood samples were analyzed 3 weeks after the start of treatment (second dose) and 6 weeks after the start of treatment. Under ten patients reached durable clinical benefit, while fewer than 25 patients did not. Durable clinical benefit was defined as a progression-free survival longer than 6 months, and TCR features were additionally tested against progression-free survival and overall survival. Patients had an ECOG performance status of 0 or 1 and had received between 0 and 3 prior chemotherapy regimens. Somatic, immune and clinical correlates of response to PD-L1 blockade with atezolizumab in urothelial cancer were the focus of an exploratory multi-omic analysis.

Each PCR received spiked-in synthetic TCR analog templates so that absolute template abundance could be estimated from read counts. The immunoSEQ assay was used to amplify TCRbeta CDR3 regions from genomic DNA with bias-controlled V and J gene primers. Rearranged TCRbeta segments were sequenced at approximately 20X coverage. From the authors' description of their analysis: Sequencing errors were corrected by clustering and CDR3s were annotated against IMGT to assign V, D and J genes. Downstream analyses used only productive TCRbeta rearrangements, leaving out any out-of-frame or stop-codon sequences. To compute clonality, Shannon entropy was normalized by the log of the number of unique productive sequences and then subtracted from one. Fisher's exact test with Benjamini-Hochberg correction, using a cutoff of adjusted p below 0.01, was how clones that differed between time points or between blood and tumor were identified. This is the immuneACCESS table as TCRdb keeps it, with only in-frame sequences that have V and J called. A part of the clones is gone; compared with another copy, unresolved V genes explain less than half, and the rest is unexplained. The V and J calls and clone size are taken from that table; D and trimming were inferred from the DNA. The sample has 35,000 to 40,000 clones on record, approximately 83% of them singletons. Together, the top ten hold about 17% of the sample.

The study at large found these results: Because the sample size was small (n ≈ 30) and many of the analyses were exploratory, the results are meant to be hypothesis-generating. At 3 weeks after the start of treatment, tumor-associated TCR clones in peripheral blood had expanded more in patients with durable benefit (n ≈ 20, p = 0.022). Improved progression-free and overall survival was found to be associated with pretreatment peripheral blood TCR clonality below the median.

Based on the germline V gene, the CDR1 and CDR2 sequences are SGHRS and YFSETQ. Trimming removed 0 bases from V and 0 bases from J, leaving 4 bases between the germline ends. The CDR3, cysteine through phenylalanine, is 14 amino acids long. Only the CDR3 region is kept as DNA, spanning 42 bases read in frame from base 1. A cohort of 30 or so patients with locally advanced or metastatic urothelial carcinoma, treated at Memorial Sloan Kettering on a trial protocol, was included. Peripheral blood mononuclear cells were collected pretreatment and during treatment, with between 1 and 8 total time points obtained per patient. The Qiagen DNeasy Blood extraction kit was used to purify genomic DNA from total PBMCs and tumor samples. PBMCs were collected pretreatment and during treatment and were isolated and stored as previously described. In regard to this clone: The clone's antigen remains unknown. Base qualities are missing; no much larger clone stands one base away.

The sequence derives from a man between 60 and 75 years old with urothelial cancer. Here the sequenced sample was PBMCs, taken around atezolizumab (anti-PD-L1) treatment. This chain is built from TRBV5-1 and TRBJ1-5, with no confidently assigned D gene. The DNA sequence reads TGCGCCAGCAGCTTGGACGGTAGCAATCAGCCCCAGCATTTT. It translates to CASSLDGSNQPQHF.